Listed below are T cell receptor beta chains from one sample, sequenced in a study of OX40 agonist ivuxolimab in advanced cancers. Using immunoSEQ multiplex PCR, the repertoire was profiled, and TCRdb retains in-frame clones only, with some absent. The table has about 79,000 clones, 80% to 95% seen once. Sequencing was performed on CD4+ or CD8+ T cells sorted from blood, taken in a trial of the OX40 agonist ivuxolimab. The receptors were sampled from an adult with an advanced solid tumor such as melanoma, head and neck, liver or kidney cancer. Each CDR3 is given without its conserved first and last residue.

v_call,cdr3_length,j_call,cdr3_aa
TRBV7-8,11,TRBJ2-5,ASSPRFSGTQY
TRBV18,13,TRBJ1-1,ASSNNVGEYTEAF
TRBV30,12,TRBJ1-1,AWKRAGGNTEAF
TRBV27,15,TRBJ2-1,ASSPFPVASSYNEQF
TRBV4-1,14,TRBJ2-7,ASSQTAATSGYEQY
TRBV28,10,TRBJ2-7,ASRDSPYEQY
TRBV2,11,TRBJ1-1,ASRPQVNTEAF
TRBV5-8,16,TRBJ2-2,ASSYPRGTSENTGELF
TRBV4-2,14,TRBJ2-5,ASSLFSGRKQETQY
TRBV30,8,TRBJ2-5,AWGEKTQY
TRBV9,13,TRBJ1-1,ASSGKTGSITEAF
TRBV12-2,12,TRBJ2-1,ASRADRYYNEQF
TRBV28,12,TRBJ2-1,ASRTDRGRNEQF
TRBV5-1,13,TRBJ1-5,ASSPGQGKNQPQH
TRBV20-1,9,TRBJ1-1,SARNLEWWF
TRBV15,15,TRBJ1-5,ATSRVPTENSNQPQH
TRBV30,11,TRBJ1-5,AWSVGGNQPQH
TRBV27,10,TRBJ2-1,ASSHRGHEQF
TRBV15,11,TRBJ1-4,ATSPGRAEKLF
TRBV2,13,TRBJ2-1,ASRETSGSVNEQF
TRBV5-1,17,TRBJ2-2,ASSLRTSGTLLRAGELF
TRBV23-1,14,TRBJ2-7,ASSHGTGGSSYEQY
TRBV19,13,TRBJ1-2,ASSSRLRGSDGYT
TRBV6-5,12,TRBJ2-7,ASSEPDRVEEQY
TRBV5-5,12,TRBJ2-3,ASSFSGGTDTQY
TRBV27,11,TRBJ2-2,ASSFGNTGELF
TRBV29-1,10,TRBJ2-6,STRSGANVLT
TRBV7-9,13,TRBJ1-3,ASSSYGSSGNTIY
TRBV2,12,TRBJ2-5,ASRDRTGKETQY
TRBV27,14,TRBJ2-7,ASSPPGGLHSYEQY
TRBV12-2,15,TRBJ1-5,ASRLVWEFGDNQPQH
TRBV6-5,8,TRBJ1-1,ASARAEAF
TRBV5-1,12,TRBJ2-5,ASSTGQGGETQY
TRBV4-1,13,TRBJ2-3,ASSQGDVSRDTQY
TRBV9,13,TRBJ1-2,ASSVGGQGWYGYT
TRBV11-2,13,TRBJ2-2,ASSPYTGGTGELF
TRBV28,10,TRBJ2-7,ASREYSYEQY
TRBV7-2,12,TRBJ2-2,ASSSGPRTGELF
TRBV6-6,10,TRBJ2-7,ASKGQITEQY
TRBV12-5,11,TRBJ1-4,ASGGQGNEKLF
TRBV19,15,TRBJ1-1,ASSPTSNRAMNTEAF
TRBV5-1,14,TRBJ2-1,ASLRTPSGRSDEQF
TRBV2,13,TRBJ1-5,ASSEVAARNQPQH
TRBV28,13,TRBJ1-4,ASSPPGTANEKLF
TRBV15,12,TRBJ2-7,ATSKRGARNEQY
TRBV10-1,15,TRBJ2-3,ASSESGGTGERNTQY
TRBV10-3,12,TRBJ2-2,AISEKGLGGELF
TRBV25-1,13,TRBJ2-2,ASSELGQGSGELF
TRBV19,11,TRBJ2-5,ASSEGGGETQY
TRBV5-1,11,TRBJ1-2,ASSEDRVVGYT